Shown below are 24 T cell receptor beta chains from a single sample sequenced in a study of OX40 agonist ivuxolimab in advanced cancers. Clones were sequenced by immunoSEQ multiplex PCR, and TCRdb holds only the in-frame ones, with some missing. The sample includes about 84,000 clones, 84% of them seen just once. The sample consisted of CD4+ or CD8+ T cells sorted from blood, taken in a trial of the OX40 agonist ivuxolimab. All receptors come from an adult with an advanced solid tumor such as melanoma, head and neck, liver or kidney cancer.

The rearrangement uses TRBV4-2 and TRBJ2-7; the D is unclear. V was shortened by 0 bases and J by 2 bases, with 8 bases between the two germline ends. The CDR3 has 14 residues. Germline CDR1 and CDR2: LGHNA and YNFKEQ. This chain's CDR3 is CASSQDNGPYEQYF. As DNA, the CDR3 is TGTGCCAGCAGCCAAGATAACGGACCCTACGAGCAGTACTTC.

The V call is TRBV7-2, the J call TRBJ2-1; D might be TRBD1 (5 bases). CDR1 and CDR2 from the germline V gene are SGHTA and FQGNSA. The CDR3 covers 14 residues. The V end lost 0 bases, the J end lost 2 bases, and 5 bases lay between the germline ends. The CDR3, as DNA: TGTGCCAGCAGCTTAGCCAGGGCCTACAATGAGCAGTTCTTC. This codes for CASSLARAYNEQFF.

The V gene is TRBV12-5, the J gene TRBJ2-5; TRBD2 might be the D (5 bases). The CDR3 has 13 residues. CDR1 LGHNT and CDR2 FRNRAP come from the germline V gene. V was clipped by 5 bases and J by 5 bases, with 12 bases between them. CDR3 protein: CASGLGGGETQYF. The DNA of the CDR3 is TGTGCTAGTGGTCTCGGCGGCGGGGAGACCCAGTACTTC.

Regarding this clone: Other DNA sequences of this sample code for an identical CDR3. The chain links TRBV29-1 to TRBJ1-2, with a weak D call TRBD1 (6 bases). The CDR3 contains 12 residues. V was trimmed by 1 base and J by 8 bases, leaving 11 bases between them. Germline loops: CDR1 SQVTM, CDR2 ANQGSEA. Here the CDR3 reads CSVEGGGGGYTF. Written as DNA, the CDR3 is TGCAGCGTTGAAGGTGGGGGCGGAGGCTACACCTTC.

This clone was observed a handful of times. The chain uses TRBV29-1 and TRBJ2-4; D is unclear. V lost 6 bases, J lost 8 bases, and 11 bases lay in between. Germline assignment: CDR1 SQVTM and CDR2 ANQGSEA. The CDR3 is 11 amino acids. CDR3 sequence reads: CSVASRDIQYF. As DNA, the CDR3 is TGCAGCGTAGCCAGCCGGGACATTCAGTACTTC.

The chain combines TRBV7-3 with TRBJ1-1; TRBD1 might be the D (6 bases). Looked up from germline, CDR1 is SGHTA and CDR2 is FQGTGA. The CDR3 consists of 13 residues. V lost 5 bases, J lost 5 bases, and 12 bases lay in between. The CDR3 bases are TGTGCCAGCAGCAGATCTCAGGGGACTGAAGCTTTCTTT. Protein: CASSRSQGTEAFF.

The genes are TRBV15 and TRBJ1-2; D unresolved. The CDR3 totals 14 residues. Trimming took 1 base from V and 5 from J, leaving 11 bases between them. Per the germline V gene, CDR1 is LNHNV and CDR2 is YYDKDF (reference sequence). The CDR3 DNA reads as TGTGCCACCAGCAGAGGTACAGTCCCTTATGGCTACACCTTC. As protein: CATSRGTVPYGYTF. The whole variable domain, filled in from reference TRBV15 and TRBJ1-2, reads DAMVIQNPRYQVTQFGKPVTLSCSQTLNHNVMYWYQQKSSQAPKLLFHYYDKDFNNEADTPDNFQSRRPNTSFCFLDIRSPGLGDTAMYLCATSRGTVPYGYTFGSGTRLTVV.

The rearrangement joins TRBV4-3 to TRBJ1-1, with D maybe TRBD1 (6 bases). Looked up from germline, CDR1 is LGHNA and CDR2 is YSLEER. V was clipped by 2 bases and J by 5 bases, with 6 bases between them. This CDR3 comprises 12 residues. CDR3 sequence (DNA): TGCGCCAGCAGCCAACAGGGGACTGAAGCTTTCTTT. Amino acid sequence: CASSQQGTEAFF.

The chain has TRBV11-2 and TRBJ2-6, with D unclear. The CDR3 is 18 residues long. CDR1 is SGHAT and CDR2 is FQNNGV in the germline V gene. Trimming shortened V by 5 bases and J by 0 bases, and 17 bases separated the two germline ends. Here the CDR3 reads CASSQPPGVSSGANVLTF. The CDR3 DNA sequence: TGTGCCAGCAGCCAACCTCCGGGCGTATCCTCTGGGGCCAACGTCCTGACTTTC.

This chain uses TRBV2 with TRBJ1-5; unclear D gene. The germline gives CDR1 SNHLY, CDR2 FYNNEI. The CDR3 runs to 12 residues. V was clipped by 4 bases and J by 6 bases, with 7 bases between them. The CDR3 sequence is CASSGEGQPQHF. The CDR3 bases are TGTGCCAGCAGTGGGGAAGGTCAGCCCCAGCATTTT.

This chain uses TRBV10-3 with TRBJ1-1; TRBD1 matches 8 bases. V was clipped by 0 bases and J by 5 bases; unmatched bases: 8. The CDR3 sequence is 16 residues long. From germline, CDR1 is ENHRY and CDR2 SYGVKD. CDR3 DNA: TGTGCCATCAGTGAGTCGCCCCCAGGGGGCCAGACTGAAGCTTTCTTT. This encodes CAISESPPGGQTEAFF.

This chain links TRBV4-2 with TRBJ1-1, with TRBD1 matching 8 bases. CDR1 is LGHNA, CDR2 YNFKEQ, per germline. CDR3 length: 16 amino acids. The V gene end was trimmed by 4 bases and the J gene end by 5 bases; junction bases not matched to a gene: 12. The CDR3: CASSPGAGGVWTEAFF. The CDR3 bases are TGTGCCAGCAGCCCGGGGGCAGGGGGCGTGTGGACTGAAGCTTTCTTT.

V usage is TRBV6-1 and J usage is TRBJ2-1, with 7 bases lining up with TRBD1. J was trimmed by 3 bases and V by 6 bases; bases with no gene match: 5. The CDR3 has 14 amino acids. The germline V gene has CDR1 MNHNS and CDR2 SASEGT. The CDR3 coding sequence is TGTGCCAGCAGGTTCGGGACAGACTACAATGAGCAGTTCTTC. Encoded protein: CASRFGTDYNEQFF.

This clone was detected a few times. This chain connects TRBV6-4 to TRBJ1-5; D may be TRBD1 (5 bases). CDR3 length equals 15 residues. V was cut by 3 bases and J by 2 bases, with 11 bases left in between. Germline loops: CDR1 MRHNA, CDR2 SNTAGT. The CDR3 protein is CASSEAGNGNQPQHF. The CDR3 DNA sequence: TGTGCCAGCAGTGAGGCAGGGAATGGCAATCAGCCCCAGCATTTT.

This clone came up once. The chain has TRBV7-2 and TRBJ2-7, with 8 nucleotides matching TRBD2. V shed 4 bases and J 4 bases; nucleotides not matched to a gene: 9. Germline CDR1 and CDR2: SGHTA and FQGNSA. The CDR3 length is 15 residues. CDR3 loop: CASSSLGGGPYEQYF. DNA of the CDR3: TGTGCCAGCAGCTCGCTAGGCGGGGGGCCATACGAGCAGTACTTC.

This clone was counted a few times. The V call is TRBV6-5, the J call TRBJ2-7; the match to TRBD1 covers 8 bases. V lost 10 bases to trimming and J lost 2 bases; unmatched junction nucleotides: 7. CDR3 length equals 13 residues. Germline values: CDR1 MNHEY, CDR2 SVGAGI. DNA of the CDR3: TGTGCCACCACCGGGACAGGAACCTACGAGCAGTACTTC. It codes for CATTGTGTYEQYF.

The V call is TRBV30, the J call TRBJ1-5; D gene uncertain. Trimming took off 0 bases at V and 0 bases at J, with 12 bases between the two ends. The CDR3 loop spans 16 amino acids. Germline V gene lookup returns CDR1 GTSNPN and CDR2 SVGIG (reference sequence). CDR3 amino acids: CAWSVRGRYSNQPQHF. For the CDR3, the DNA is TGTGCCTGGAGTGTACGGGGTCGTTATAGCAATCAGCCCCAGCATTTT.

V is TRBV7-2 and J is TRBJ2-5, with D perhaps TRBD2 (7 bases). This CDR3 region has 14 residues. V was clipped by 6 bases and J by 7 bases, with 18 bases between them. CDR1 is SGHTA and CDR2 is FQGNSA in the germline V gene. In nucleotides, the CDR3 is TGTGCCAGCAGAATAGAGGGGGGGATCGGGACCCAGTACTTC. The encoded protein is CASRIEGGIGTQYF.

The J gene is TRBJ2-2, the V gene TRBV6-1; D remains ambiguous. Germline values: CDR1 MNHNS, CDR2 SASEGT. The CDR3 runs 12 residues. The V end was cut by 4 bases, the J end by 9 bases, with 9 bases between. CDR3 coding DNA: TGTGCCAGCAGTGGGGGTATTAGGGAGCTGTTTTTT. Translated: CASSGGIRELFF.

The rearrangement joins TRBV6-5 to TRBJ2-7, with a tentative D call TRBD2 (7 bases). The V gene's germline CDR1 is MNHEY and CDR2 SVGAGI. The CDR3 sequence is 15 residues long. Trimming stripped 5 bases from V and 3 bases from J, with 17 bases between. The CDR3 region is CASSTRAGANYEQYF. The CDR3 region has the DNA TGTGCCAGCAGTACCCGGGCGGGGGCGAACTACGAGCAGTACTTC.

CDR3 residues: CASSPQRTGLTYEQYF. CDR3 sequence (DNA): TGTGCCAGCTCACCTCAAAGGACAGGCTTAACCTACGAGCAGTACTTC. V and J are TRBV18 and TRBJ2-7, with 7 bases that match TRBD1. CDR1 and CDR2 from the germline V gene are KGHSH and LQKENI. J lost 2 bases, V lost 3 bases, and 10 bases had no gene match. The CDR3 has 16 amino acids.

CDR3 in amino acids: CASRYGTATNEKLFF. CDR3 nucleotide sequence: TGCGCCAGCAGATACGGGACAGCAACTAATGAAAAACTGTTTTTT. V gene TRBV10-2 combines with J gene TRBJ1-4; 7 nucleotides match TRBD1. The CDR3 contains 15 residues. The germline CDR1 and CDR2 sequences are WSHSY and SAAADI. After removal of 6 bases from V and 0 bases from J, the junction contained 4 bases not matched to a gene.

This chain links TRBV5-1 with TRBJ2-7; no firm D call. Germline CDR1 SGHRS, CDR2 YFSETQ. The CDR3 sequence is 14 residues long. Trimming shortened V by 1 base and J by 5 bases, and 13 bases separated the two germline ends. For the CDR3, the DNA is TGCGCCAGCAGCTTGACATGGGTCCAGGACGAGCAGTACTTC. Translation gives CASSLTWVQDEQYF. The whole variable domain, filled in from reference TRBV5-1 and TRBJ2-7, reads KAGVTQTPRYLIKTRGQQVTLSCSPISGHRSVSWYQQTPGQGLQFLFEYFSETQRNKGNFPGRFSGRQFSNSRSEMNVSTLELGDSALYLCASSLTWVQDEQYFGPGTRLTVT.

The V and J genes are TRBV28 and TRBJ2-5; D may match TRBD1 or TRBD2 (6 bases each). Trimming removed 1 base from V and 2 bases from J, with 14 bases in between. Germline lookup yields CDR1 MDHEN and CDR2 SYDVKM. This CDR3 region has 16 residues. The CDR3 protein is CASSLSPGGGQETQYF. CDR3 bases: TGTGCCAGCAGTTTATCCCCAGGAGGGGGACAAGAGACCCAGTACTTC.